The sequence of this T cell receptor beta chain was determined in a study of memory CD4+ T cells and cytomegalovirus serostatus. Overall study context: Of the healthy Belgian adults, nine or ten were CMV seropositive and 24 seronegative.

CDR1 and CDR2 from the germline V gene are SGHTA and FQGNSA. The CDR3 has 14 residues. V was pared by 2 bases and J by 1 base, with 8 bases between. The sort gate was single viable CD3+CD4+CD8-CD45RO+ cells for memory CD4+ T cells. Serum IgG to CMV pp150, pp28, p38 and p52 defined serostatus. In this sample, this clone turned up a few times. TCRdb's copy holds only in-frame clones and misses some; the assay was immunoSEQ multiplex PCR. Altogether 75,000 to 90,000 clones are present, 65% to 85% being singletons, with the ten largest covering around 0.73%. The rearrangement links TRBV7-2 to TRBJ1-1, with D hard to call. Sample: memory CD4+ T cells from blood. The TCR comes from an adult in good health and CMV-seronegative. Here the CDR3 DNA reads TGTGCCAGCAGCTTACACGGAGCGAACACTGAAGCTTTCTTT. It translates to CASSLHGANTEAFF.